A selection of T cell receptor beta chains follows, all from one sample in a study of spatial heterogeneity in lung cancer. TCRdb re-analysed the 5' RACE reads in MiXCR, keeping a single row per CDR3 protein. The data hold 9,500 to 11,000 distinct CDR3 sequences, with about 7.8% observed a single time. This material consisted of lung tumor tissue, taken at surgery. The receptors derive from a male donor with early-stage non-small cell lung cancer. Each CDR3 is given without its conserved first and last residue. The order of the fields is V gene, CDR3 length, D gene, J gene, CDR3 protein. D genes are given only for firm matches.

V: TRBV5-1; length: 12; D: -; J: TRBJ2-7; CDR3: ASSLDRVDYEQY
V: TRBV19; length: 12; D: TRBD1; J: TRBJ1-5; CDR3: ASSLTGGNQPQH
V: TRBV2; length: 13; D: TRBD1; J: TRBJ2-2; CDR3: ASSPNRGRTGELF
V: TRBV20-1; length: 12; D: -; J: TRBJ2-7; CDR3: SARGTAVGNEQY
V: TRBV6-1; length: 13; D: TRBD2; J: TRBJ2-3; CDR3: ASSGMAGVTDTQY
V: TRBV27; length: 11; D: -; J: TRBJ1-1; CDR3: ASSYRVGTEAF
V: TRBV14; length: 10; D: -; J: TRBJ2-7; CDR3: ASSQVRHEQY
V: TRBV29-1; length: 11; D: TRBD1; J: TRBJ1-4; CDR3: SVLQGAWQKLF
V: TRBV29-1; length: 8; D: -; J: TRBJ2-5; CDR3: SAGEETQY
V: TRBV9; length: 13; D: -; J: TRBJ2-2; CDR3: ASSVESGEDGELF
V: TRBV7-2; length: 15; D: TRBD1; J: TRBJ2-5; CDR3: ASSWTGTGSLGETQY
V: TRBV28; length: 10; D: -; J: TRBJ2-3; CDR3: ASGGTTDTQY
V: TRBV5-4; length: 12; D: TRBD1; J: TRBJ1-1; CDR3: ASSLRDRFSEAF
V: TRBV20-1; length: 11; D: TRBD2; J: TRBJ2-7; CDR3: SAPGLAGGEQY
V: TRBV27; length: 15; D: TRBD2; J: TRBJ2-3; CDR3: ASGPIGTSLSTDTQY
V: TRBV20-1; length: 14; D: TRBD2; J: TRBJ2-3; CDR3: SARPLAGVVTDTQY
V: TRBV5-4; length: 11; D: -; J: TRBJ2-2; CDR3: ASSLDHTGELF
V: TRBV4-3; length: 12; D: -; J: TRBJ2-1; CDR3: ASSQEGAYNEQF
V: TRBV10-3; length: 14; D: TRBD2; J: TRBJ2-3; CDR3: AISGGASGSTDTQY
V: TRBV11-2; length: 14; D: -; J: TRBJ2-1; CDR3: ASSLSRGSSYNEQF
V: TRBV15; length: 12; D: -; J: TRBJ1-1; CDR3: ATSLRDANTEAF
V: TRBV3-1; length: 10; D: -; J: TRBJ2-3; CDR3: ASSPSTDTQY
V: TRBV7-2; length: 12; D: TRBD1; J: TRBJ1-2; CDR3: ASSTGVKNYGYT
V: TRBV7-9; length: 12; D: TRBD1; J: TRBJ2-7; CDR3: ASSPRDSAYEQY
V: TRBV4-3; length: 10; D: -; J: TRBJ2-1; CDR3: ASSQDWDEQF
V: TRBV20-1; length: 15; D: TRBD2; J: TRBJ2-3; CDR3: SARDLKTSGGTDTQY
V: TRBV9; length: 17; D: -; J: TRBJ1-4; CDR3: ASSATGTRLIQLNEKLF
V: TRBV28; length: 11; D: TRBD2; J: TRBJ2-5; CDR3: ASGLAGAETQY
V: TRBV23-1; length: 11; D: -; J: TRBJ1-6; CDR3: ASSREPNSPLH
V: TRBV3-1; length: 13; D: -; J: TRBJ2-1; CDR3: ASSPSGGSYNEQF
V: TRBV5-5; length: 13; D: -; J: TRBJ1-5; CDR3: ASSRGGGGNQPQH
V: TRBV19; length: 15; D: -; J: TRBJ2-7; CDR3: ASSPAYRDTDTYEQY
V: TRBV11-2; length: 12; D: -; J: TRBJ1-6; CDR3: ASSLTGSNSPLH
V: TRBV20-1; length: 12; D: -; J: TRBJ1-1; CDR3: SASQSPGRTEAF
V: TRBV28; length: 14; D: TRBD2; J: TRBJ2-7; CDR3: ASSLAGLAGTYEQY
V: TRBV4-3; length: 13; D: -; J: TRBJ2-2; CDR3: ASSPYLGNTGELF